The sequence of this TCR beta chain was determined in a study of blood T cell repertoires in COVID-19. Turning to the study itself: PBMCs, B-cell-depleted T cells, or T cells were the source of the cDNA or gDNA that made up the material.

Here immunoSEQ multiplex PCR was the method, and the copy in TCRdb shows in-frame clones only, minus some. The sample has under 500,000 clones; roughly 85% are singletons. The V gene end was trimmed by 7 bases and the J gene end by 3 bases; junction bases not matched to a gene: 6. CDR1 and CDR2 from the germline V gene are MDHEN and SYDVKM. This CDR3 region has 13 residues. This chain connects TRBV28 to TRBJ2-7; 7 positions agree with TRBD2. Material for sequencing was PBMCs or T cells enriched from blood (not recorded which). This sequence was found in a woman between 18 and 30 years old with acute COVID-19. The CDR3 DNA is TGTGCCAGCACCCCAGCTAGCGGCTACGAGCAGTACTTC. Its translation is CASTPASGYEQYF.